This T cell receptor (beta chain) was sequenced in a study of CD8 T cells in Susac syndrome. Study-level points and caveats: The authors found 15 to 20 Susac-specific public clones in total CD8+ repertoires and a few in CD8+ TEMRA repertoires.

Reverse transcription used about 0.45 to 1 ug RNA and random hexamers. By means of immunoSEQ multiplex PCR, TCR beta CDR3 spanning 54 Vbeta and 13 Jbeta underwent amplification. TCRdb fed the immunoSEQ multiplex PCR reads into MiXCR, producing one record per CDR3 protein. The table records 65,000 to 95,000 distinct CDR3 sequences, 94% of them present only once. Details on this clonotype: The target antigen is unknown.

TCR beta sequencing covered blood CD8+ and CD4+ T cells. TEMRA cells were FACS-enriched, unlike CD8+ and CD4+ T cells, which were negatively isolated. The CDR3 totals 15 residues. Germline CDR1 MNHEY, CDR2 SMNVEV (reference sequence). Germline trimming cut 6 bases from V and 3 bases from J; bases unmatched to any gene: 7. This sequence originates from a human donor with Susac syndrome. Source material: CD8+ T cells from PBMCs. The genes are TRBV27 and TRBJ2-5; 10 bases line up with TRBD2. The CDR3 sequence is CASSLLAGYKETQYF. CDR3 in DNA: TGTGCCAGCAGCTTACTAGCGGGGTATAAAGAGACCCAGTACTTC.